This T cell receptor (beta chain) was sequenced for a study of T cells in tuberculosis. Assay used: immunoSEQ multiplex PCR; TCRdb lists only in-frame clones, some missing. The sample lists about 23,000 clones, almost 97% occurring once. Germline CDR1 and CDR2: SQVTM and ANQGSEA. The CDR3 loop spans 15 amino acids. V shed 4 bases and J 2 bases; nucleotides not matched to a gene: 3. Study observations and caveats: GMM-specific TCRs were nearer to active tuberculosis alpha repertoires, suggesting expansion. GEM motif frequencies gave around 70% accuracy; the GMM repertoire gave about 87%.

This clone was seen a single time. The antigen is not known. The chain uses TRBV29-1 and TRBJ2-7, with TRBD2 identical over 15 bases. The sequence derives from a donor aged 10-29 years with latent tuberculosis or without tuberculosis infection. Sequenced input: PBMCs. The CDR3 DNA reads TGCAGCGTTGTGGGACTAGCGGGGGGCCCCTACGAGCAGTACTTC. It codes for CSVVGLAGGPYEQYF.